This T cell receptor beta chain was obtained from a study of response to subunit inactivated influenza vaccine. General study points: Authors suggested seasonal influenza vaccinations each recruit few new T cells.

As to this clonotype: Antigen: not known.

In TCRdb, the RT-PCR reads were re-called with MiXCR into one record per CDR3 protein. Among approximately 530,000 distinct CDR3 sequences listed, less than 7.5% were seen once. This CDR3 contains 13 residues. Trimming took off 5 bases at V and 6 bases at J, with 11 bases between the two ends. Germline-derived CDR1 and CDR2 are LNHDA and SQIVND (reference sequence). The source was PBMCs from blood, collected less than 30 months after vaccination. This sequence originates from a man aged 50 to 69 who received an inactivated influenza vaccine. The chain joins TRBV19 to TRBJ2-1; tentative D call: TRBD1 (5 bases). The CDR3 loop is CASSAGASNEQFF. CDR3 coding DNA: TGTGCCAGTAGTGCTGGGGCTAGCAATGAGCAGTTCTTC.